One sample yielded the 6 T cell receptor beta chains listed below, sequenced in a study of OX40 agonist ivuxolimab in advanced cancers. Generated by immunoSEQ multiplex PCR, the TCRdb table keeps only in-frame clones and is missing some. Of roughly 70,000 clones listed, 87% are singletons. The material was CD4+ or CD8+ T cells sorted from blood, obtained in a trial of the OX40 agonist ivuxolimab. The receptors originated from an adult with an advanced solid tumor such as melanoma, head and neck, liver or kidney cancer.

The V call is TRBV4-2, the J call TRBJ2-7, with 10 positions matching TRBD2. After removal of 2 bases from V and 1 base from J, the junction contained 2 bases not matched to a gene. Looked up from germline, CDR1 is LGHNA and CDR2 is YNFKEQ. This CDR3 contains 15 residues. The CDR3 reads CASSQSSGSSYEQYF. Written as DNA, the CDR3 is TGTGCCAGCAGCCAATCTAGCGGGAGTTCCTACGAGCAGTACTTC.

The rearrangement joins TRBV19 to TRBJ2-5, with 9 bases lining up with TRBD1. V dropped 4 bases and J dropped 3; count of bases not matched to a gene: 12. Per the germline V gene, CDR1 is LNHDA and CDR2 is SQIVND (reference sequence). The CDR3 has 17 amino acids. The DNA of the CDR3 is TGTGCCAGTAGTAAGCCGGGACAGGGAATATCTAAAGAGACCCAGTACTTC. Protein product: CASSKPGQGISKETQYF.

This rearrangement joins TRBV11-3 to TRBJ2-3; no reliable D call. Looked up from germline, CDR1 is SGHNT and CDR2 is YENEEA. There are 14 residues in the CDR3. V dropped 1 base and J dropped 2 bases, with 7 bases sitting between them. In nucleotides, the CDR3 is TGTGCCAGCAGCTTAGGGCTCAACACAGATACGCAGTATTTT. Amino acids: CASSLGLNTDTQYF. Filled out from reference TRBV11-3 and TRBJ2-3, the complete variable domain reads EAGVVQSPRYKIIEKKQPVAFWCNPISGHNTLYWYLQNLGQGPELLIRYENEEAVDDSQLPKDRFSAERLKGVDSTLKIQPAELGDSAVYLCASSLGLNTDTQYFGPGTRLTVL.

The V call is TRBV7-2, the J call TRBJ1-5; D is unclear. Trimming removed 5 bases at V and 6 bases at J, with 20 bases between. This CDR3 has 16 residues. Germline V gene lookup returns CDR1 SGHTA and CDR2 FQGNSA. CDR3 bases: TGTGCCAGCAGCCCAGCGGTAGGTTCACTAGCTCAGCCCCAGCATTTT. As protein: CASSPAVGSLAQPQHF.

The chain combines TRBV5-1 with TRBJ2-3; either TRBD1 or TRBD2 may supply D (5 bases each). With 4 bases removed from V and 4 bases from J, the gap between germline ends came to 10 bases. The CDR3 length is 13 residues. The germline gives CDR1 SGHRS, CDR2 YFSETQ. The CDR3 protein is CASSAGTADTQYF. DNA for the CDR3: TGCGCCAGCAGCGCCGGGACCGCAGATACGCAGTATTTT.

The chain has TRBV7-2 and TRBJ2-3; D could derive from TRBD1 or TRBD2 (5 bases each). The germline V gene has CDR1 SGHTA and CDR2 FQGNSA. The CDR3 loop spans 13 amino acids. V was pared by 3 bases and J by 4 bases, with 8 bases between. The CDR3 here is CASSFMGADTQYF. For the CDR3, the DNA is TGTGCCAGCAGCTTTATGGGGGCAGATACGCAGTATTTT.